One T cell receptor (beta chain) is described in this entry. Its specificity is unknown. The junction differs from germline at one of its ends, possibly a read error. As it was prepared, the TCRbeta library received unique molecular identifiers. TCRdb analysed the PCR reads with MiXCR anew, one entry per CDR3 protein. This sample has 500,000 to 750,000 distinct CDR3 sequences, with over 10% found just once. The record originates from a study of T-cell reconstitution after alpha-beta-depleted transplantation in children. Study-wide findings and caveats: Diversity and T-cell counts at one year after transplant derived mostly from new T cells. Some patients' high day-60 TCRbeta diversity was traced to surviving recipient T cells and thymic progenitors.

Germline loops: CDR1 PRHDT, CDR2 FYEKMQ (reference sequence). The CDR3 contains 13 residues. This sample comprised PBMCs, mostly from graft donor cells, obtained 360 days after TCRalphabeta/CD19-depleted stem cell transplant. This chain connects TRBV13 to TRBJ2-1; possible D gene TRBD2, 6 bases. This clonotype originated in a male patient under 18 who had a stem cell transplant for acute myeloid leukemia, so the T cells may come from the graft donor. The CDR3 nucleotides are TGTGCCAGCAGCTTAGAGACTAGTGATGGCCCCATCTTC. It translates to CASSLETSDGPIF.